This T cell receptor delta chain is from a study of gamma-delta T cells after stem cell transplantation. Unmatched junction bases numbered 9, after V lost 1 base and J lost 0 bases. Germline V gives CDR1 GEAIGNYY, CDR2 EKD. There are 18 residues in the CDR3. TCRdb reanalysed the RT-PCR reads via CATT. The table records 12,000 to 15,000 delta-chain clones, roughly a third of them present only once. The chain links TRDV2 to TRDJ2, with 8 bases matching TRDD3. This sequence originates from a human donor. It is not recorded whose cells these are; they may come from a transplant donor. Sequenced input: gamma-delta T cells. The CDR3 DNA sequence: TGTGCCTGTGACACGCTTCCTGGGGGAAACGCTTTGACAGCACAACTCTTCTTT. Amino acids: CACDTLPGGNALTAQLFF.